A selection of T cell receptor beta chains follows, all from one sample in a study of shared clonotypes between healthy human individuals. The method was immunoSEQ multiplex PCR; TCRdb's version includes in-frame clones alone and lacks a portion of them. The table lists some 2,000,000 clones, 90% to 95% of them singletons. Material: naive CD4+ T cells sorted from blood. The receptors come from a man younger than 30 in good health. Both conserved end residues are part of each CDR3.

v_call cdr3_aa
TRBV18 CASSYREGYEQYF
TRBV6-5 CASLTTENYGYTF
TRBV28 CASSLIGYTF
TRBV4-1 CASRPQGRSGANVLTF
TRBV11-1 CASSLERTSGSLSYEQYF
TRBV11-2 CASRGLAGGFTDTQYF
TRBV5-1 CASSFDPTGSYGYTF
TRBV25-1 CASMSGDRGNSPLHF
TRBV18 CASSPSGNLLYSYEQYF
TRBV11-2 CASSWSLDTQYF
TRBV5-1 CASSPGQQNQPQHF